Below are 8 T cell receptor beta chains sequenced from a single sample in a study of tumor and adjacent non-tumor tissue in lung cancer. TCRbeta libraries were built with three rounds of nested PCR, modified from ARM-PCR. A single record per CDR3 protein comes from TCRdb applying MiXCR to the multiplex PCR reads. The sample carries over 110,000 distinct CDR3 sequences, around 66% recorded once. This sample's RNA came from whole unsorted tissue. The sample taken for sequencing was lung tumor tissue. These receptors all stem from a man in his sixties with small cell lung cancer.

A note on this clonotype: The junction shows a germline mismatch at one end, possibly a read error. The V call is TRBV6-1, the J call TRBJ2-2; a possible D gene is TRBD2 (5 bases). CDR3 length: 12 amino acids. From germline, CDR1 is MNHNS and CDR2 SASEGT. The CDR3 region is CASSENIGELVF. For the CDR3, the DNA is TGTGCCAGCAGTGAGAACATCGGGGAGCTGGTTTTT.

On this clonotype itself: The junction differs from germline at one of its ends, possibly a read error. V usage is TRBV12-3 or TRBV12-4 and J usage is TRBJ2-3; D gene unclear. This CDR3 contains 19 residues. The CDR3 DNA reads TGTGCCAGCAGTTATTCCATGGTGGGAATAGCCCTCGGCACAGATACGCGGTATTTT. Encoded protein: CASSYSMVGIALGTDTRYF.

The V gene is TRBV24-1, the J gene TRBJ2-1; 7 bases match TRBD2. Germline CDR1 KGHDR, CDR2 SFDVKD. The trim removed 8 bases at V and 8 bases at J, leaving 17 bases unmatched. The length of the CDR3 is 16 residues. The CDR3 DNA reads TGTGCCACCACTGTTCCTAGCGGACGGATGATCGATGAGCAGTTCTTC. Protein product: CATTVPSGRMIDEQFF.

This sequence joins TRBV6-1 and TRBJ2-2, with D tentatively TRBD2 (6 bases). CDR3 size: 18 residues. CDR1 is MNHNS and CDR2 is SASEGT in the germline V gene. Trimming cost V 1 base and J 2 bases, with 17 bases left between them. The CDR3 region has the DNA TGTGCCAGCAGTGAAGAACTAGCTCGGCAGCTTAACACCGGGGAGCTGTTTTTT. It is translated as CASSEELARQLNTGELFF.

About this clonotype: At one end the junction does not follow the germline gene, possibly because of a read error. This chain links TRBV20-1 with TRBJ2-5; 10 nucleotides match TRBD2. The CDR3 totals 14 residues. CDR1 is DFQATT, CDR2 SNEGSKA, per germline (reference sequence). The CDR3 protein is CIARASGRGGIQYF. The DNA for the CDR3 is TGCATTGCTAGAGCAAGCGGGAGGGGTGGGATCCAGTACTTC.

This clonotype is termed medium-sized. The rearrangement joins TRBV11-2 to TRBJ2-5; 11 positions agree with TRBD2. CDR3 length equals 17 residues. V shed 5 bases and J 5 bases; nucleotides not matched to a gene: 13. CDR1 and CDR2 (germline): SGHAT, FQNNGV. In DNA form, the CDR3 reads TGTGCCAGCAGCCCGCCGGGACAGCTAGCGGGAGGCGAGACCCAGTACTTC. Translated: CASSPPGQLAGGETQYF. Drawing the rest from reference TRBV11-2 and TRBJ2-5, the complete variable domain is EAGVAQSPRYKIIEKRQSVAFWCNPISGHATLYWYQQILGQGPKLLIQFQNNGVVDDSQLPKDRFSAERLKGVDSTLKIQPAKLEDSAVYLCASSPPGQLAGGETQYFGPGTRLLVL.

To note about this clonotype: One junction end does not reproduce the germline sequence, and a read error may be involved. This chain uses TRBV20-1 with TRBJ2-1; 9 bases match TRBD2. The V gene's germline CDR1 is DFQATT and CDR2 SNEGSKA (reference sequence). This CDR3 has 16 residues. The CDR3 region has the DNA TGCAGTGCTAGGGATCTATTCGGACTAGCGCCGGATGAGCGGTTCTTC. Its translation: CSARDLFGLAPDERFF.

This rearrangement joins TRBV6-6 to TRBJ2-7; 7 nucleotides line up with TRBD2. The CDR3 sequence is 13 residues long. Germline-derived CDR1 and CDR2 are MNHNY and SVGAGI (reference sequence). The CDR3 DNA follows: TGTGTCAGCAGTTCCAAGGGAGGGGCCGAGCAGTACGTC. This gives the protein CVSSSKGGAEQYV.